Listed below are T cell receptor beta chains from one sample, sequenced in a study of molecular identifiers for immune sequencing clone quantification. TCRdb itself ran the PCR reads through MiXCR, one entry per CDR3 protein. The sample lists some 65,000 distinct CDR3 sequences; approximately 17% were seen once. Sequences were obtained from naive CD8+ T cells from blood, with Jurkat cell RNA spiked in. Every receptor here comes from a human donor in good health. Some libraries in this study had Jurkat cell RNA spiked in. Each CDR3 is given with its conserved first and last residue. D genes are given only for firm matches. Only some rows state a clone size, as once, few, many or a class for expanded clones.

size	J	D	V	CDR3	DNA
-	TRBJ2-1	-	TRBV7-9	CASFGDYPYNEQFF	TGTGCCAGCTTTGGAGACTATCCATACAATGAGCAGTTCTTC
many	TRBJ2-5	-	TRBV6-5	CASSLGASGETQYF	TGTGCCAGCAGCCTAGGCGCCAGCGGTGAGACCCAGTACTTC
many	TRBJ2-7	TRBD2	TRBV7-9	CASSALAGGRAEQYF	TGTGCCAGCAGCGCACTAGCGGGAGGGCGAGCCGAGCAGTACTTC
many	TRBJ1-1	-	TRBV27	CASSLTSGLNTEAFF	TGTGCCAGCAGTTTAACGTCCGGTCTGAACACTGAAGCTTTCTTT
many	TRBJ2-5	TRBD1	TRBV15	CATSRDPPTDRGQETQYF	TGTGCCACCAGCAGAGATCCCCCCACGGACAGGGGGCAGGAGACCCAGTACTTC
many	TRBJ2-1	-	TRBV15	CATSRDRDYNEQFF	TGTGCCACCAGCAGAGACAGGGATTACAATGAGCAGTTCTTC
-	TRBJ2-5	TRBD2	TRBV9	CASSPLADSGKTQYF	TGTGCCAGCAGCCCACTAGCGGATTCCGGGAAGACCCAGTACTTC
many	TRBJ2-2	-	TRBV7-9	CASSLVAGHRELFF	TGTGCCAGCAGCTTAGTGGCAGGTCACCGGGAGCTGTTTTTT
many	TRBJ2-7	-	TRBV14	CASSQETWQYF	TGTGCCAGCAGCCAAGAGACATGGCAGTACTTC
-	TRBJ1-4	-	TRBV12-3/TRBV12-4	CASSLSPRGEKLFF	TGTGCCAGCAGTTTAAGCCCCAGGGGCGAAAAACTGTTTTTT
many	TRBJ2-2	-	TRBV6-2/TRBV6-3	CATSGVDTGELFF	TGTGCCACCTCAGGGGTCGACACCGGGGAGCTGTTTTTT
-	TRBJ2-1	-	TRBV18	CASSPLARVSEQFF	TGTGCCAGCTCACCACTAGCCAGGGTTAGTGAGCAGTTCTTC